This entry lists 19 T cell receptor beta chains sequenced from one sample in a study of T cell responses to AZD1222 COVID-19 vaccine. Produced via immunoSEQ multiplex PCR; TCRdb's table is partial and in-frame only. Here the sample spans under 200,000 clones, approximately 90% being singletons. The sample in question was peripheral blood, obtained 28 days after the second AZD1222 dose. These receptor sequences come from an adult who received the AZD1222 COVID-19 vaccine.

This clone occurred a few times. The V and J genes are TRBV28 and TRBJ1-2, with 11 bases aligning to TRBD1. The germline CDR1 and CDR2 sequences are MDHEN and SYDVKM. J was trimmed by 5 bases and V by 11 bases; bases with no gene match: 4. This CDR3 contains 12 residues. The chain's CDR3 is CAAGTGGYGYTF. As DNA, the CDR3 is TGTGCCGCCGGGACAGGGGGTTATGGCTACACCTTC.

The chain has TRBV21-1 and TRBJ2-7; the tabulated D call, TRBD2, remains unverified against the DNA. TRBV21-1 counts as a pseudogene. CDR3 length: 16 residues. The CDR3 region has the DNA TGTGCCAGCAGCAAAGGTAGCGGAGGATGCTCCTACGAGCAGTACTTC. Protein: CASSKGSGGCSYEQYF.

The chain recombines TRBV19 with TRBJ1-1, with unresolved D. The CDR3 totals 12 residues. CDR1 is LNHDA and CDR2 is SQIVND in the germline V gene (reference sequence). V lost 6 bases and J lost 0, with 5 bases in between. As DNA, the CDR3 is TGTGCCAGTAGAGGGATGAACACTGAAGCTTTCTTT. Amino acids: CASRGMNTEAFF.

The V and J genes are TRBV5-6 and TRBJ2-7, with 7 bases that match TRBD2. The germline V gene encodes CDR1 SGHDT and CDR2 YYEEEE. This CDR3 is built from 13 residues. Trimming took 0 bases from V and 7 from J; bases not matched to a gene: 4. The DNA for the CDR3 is TGTGCCAGCAGCTTGGCTTCAGCGGGGGAGCAGTACTTC. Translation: CASSLASAGEQYF.

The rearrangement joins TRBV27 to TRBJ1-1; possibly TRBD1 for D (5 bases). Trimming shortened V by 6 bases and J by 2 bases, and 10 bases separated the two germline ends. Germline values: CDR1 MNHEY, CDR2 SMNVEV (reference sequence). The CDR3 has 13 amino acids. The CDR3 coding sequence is TGTGCCAGCAGCCCCAGGGATAACACTGAAGCTTTCTTT. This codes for CASSPRDNTEAFF.

CDR3 DNA sequence: TGTGCCAGCAGCCAAGGGACCCACTATGGCTACACCTTC. This translates into CASSQGTHYGYTF. V gene TRBV14 combines with J gene TRBJ1-2; the D is unclear. The CDR3 consists of 13 residues. Per the germline V gene, CDR1 is SGHDN and CDR2 is FVKESK. The V end lost 1 base, the J end lost 3 bases, and 6 bases lay between the germline ends. Drawing the rest from reference TRBV14 and TRBJ1-2, the complete variable domain is EAGVTQFPSHSVIEKGQTVTLRCDPISGHDNLYWYRRVMGKEIKFLLHFVKESKQDESGMPNNRFLAERTGGTYSTLKVQPAELEDSGVYFCASSQGTHYGYTFGSGTRLTVV.

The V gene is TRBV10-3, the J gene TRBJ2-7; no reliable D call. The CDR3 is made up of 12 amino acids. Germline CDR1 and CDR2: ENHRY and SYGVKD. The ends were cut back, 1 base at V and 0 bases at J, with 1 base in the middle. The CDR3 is CAISEFSYEQYF. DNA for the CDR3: TGTGCCATCAGTGAGTTCTCCTACGAGCAGTACTTC.

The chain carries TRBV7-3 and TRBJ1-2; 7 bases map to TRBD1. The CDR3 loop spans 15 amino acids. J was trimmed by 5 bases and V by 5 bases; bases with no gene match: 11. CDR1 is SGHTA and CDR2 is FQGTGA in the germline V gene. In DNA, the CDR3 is TGTGCCAGCAGCGCAAGGCCGGGACAGCCTTATGGCTACACCTTC. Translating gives CASSARPGQPYGYTF.

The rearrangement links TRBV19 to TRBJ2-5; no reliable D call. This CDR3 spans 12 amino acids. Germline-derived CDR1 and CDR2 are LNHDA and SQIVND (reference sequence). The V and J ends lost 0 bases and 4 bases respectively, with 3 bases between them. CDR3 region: CASSIDTETQYF. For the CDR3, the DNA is TGTGCCAGTAGTATAGACACAGAGACCCAGTACTTC.

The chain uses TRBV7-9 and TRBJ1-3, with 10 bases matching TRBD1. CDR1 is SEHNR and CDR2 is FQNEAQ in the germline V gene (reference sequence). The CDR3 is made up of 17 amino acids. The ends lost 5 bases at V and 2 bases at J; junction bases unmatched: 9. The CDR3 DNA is TGTGCCAGCAGCGCCGGGACAGGGGTTCTTGCTGGAAACACCATATATTTT. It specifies CASSAGTGVLAGNTIYF.

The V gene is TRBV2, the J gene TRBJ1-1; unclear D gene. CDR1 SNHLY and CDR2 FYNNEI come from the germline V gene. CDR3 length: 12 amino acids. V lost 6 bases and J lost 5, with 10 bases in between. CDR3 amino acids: CASREESTEAFF. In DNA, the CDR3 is TGTGCCAGCAGGGAGGAGAGTACTGAAGCTTTCTTT.

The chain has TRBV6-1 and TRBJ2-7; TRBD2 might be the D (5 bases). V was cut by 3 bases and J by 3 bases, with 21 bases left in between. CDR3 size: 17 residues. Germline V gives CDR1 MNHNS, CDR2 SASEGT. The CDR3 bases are TGTGCCAGCAGTGATCCTCCCGGAGGAGACTTATACTACGAGCAGTACTTC. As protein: CASSDPPGGDLYYEQYF.

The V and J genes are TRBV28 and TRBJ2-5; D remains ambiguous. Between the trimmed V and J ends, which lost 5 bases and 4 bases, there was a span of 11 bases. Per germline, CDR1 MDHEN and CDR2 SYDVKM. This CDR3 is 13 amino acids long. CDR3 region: CASSRSTPETQYF. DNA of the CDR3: TGTGCCAGCAGTAGGTCGACGCCAGAGACCCAGTACTTC.

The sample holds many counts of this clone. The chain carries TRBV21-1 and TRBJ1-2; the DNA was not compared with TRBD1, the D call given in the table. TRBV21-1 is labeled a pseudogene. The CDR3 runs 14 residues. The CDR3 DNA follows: TGTGCCAGCAGCAAAGTGACAGGCCAAGATGGCTACACCTTC. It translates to CASSKVTGQDGYTF.

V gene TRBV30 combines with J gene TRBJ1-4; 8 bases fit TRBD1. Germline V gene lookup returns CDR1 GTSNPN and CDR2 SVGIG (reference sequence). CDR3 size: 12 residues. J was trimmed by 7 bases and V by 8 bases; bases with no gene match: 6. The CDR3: CAGQGRGEKLFF. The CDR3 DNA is TGTGCCGGACAGGGACGTGGTGAAAAACTGTTTTTT.

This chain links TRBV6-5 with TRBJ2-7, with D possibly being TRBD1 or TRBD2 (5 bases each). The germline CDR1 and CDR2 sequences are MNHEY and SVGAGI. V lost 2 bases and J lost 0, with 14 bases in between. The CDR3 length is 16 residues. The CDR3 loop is CASSYGPGSSSYEQYF. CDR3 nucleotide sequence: TGTGCCAGCAGTTACGGGCCAGGGAGTAGCTCCTACGAGCAGTACTTC.

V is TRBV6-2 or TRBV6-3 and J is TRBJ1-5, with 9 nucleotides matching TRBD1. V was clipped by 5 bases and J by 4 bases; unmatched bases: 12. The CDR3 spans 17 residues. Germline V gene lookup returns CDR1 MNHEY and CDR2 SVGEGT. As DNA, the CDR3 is TGTGCCAGCAGTGACCCGGGACAGGGTCTTCGGAATCAGCCCCAGCATTTT. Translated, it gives CASSDPGQGLRNQPQHF.

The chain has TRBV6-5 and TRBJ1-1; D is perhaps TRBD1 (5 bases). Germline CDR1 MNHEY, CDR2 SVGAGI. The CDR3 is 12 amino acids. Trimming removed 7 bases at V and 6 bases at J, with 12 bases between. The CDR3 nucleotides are TGTGCCAGCACCACGGGGGGTCCTGAAGCTTTCTTT. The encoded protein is CASTTGGPEAFF.

CDR3 nucleotide sequence: TGTGCCAGTAGTATACCACTAGCGGGAACCTCTAGCACAGATACGCAGTATTTT. Residues: CASSIPLAGTSSTDTQYF. This chain connects TRBV19 to TRBJ2-3, with 10 bases that match TRBD2. Looked up from germline, CDR1 is LNHDA and CDR2 is SQIVND (reference sequence). The CDR3 consists of 18 residues. Losses at the gene ends were 2 bases for V and 0 bases for J; bases not matched to a gene: 8.